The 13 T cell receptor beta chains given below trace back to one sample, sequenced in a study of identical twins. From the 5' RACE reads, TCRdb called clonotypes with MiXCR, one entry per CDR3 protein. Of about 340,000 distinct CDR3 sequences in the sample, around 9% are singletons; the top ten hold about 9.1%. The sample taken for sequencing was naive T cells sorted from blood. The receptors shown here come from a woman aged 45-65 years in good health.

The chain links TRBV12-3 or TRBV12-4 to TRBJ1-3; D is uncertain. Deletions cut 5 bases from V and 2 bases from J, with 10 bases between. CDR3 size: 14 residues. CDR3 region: CASSLNLAGNTIYF. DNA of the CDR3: TGTGCCAGCAGTCTCAACCTAGCTGGAAACACCATATATTTT.

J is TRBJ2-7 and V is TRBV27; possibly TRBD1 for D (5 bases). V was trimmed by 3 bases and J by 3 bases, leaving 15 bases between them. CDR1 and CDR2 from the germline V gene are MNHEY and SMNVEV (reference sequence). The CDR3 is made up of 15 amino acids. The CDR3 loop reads CASSLGQGILYEQYF. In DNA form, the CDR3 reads TGTGCCAGCAGTTTGGGGCAGGGAATACTCTACGAGCAGTACTTC.

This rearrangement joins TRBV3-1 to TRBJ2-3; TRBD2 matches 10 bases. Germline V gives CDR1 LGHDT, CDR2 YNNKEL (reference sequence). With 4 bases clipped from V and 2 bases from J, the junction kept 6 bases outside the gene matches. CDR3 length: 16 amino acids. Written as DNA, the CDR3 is TGTGCCAGCAGCCCAACTAGCGGGGACCTCACAGATACGCAGTATTTT. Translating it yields CASSPTSGDLTDTQYF.

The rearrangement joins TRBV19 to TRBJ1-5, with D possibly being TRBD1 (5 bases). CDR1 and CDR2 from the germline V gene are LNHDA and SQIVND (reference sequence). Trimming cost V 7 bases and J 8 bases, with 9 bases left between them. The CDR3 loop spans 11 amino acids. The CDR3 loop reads CASKGREPQHF. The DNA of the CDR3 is TGTGCCAGTAAGGGGCGAGAGCCCCAGCATTTT.

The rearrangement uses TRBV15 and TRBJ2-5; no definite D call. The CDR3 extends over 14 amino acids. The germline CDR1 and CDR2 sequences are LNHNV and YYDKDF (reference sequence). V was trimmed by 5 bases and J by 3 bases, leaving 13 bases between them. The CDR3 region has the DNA TGTGCCACCAGCCTGGGGTGGCAGAAAGAGACCCAGTACTTC. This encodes CATSLGWQKETQYF.

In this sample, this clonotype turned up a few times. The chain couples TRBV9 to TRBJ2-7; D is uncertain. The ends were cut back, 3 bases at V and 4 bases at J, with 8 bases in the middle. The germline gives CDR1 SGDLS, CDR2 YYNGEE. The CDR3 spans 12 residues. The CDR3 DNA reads TGTGCCAGCAGCGGAGAAAATTACGAGCAGTACTTC. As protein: CASSGENYEQYF.

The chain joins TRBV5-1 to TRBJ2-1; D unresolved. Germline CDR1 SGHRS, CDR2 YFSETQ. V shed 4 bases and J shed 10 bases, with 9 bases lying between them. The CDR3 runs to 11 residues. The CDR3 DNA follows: TGCGCCAGCAGCGTCGCATCGGAGCAGTTCTTC. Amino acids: CASSVASEQFF.

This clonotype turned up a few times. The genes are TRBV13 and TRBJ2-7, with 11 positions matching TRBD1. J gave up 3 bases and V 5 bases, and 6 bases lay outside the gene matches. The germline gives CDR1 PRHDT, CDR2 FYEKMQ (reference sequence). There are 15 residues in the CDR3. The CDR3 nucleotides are TGTGCCAGCAGCGGCCGGGACAGGGGGAACTACGAGCAGTACTTC. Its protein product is CASSGRDRGNYEQYF.

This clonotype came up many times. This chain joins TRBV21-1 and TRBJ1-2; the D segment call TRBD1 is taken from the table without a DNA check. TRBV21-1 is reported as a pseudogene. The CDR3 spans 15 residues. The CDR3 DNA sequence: TGTGCCACCAATACCGGAAAGACAGGGTACTCTGGCTACACCTTC. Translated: CATNTGKTGYSGYTF.

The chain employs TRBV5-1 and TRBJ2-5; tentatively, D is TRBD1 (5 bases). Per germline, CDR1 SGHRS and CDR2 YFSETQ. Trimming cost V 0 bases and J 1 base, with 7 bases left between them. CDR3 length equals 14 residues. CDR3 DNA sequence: TGCGCCAGCAGCTTGGTACAGGCCCAAGAGACCCAGTACTTC. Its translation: CASSLVQAQETQYF.

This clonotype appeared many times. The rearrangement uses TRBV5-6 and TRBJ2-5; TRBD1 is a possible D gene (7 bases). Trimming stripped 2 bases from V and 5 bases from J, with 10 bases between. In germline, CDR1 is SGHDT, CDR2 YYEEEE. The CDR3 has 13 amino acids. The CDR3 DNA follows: TGTGCCAGCAGCTTCCCAGGGGGGGAGACCCAGTACTTC. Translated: CASSFPGGETQYF.

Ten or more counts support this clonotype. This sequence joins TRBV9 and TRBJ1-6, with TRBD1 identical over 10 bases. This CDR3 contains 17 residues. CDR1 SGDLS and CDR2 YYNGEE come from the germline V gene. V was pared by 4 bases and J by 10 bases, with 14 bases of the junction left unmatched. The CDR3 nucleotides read TGTGCCAGCAGCCAAGGACAGGGGGGGTGGGGTCACTCACCCCTCCACTTT. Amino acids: CASSQGQGGWGHSPLHF.

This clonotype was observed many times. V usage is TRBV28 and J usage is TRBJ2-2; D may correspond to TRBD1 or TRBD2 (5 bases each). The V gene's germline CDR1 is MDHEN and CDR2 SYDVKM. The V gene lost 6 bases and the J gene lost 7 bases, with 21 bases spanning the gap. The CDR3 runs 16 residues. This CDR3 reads CASSPRLPLRGGELFF. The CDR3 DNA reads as TGTGCCAGCAGCCCCCGACTGCCGCTGAGGGGCGGGGAGCTGTTTTTT.